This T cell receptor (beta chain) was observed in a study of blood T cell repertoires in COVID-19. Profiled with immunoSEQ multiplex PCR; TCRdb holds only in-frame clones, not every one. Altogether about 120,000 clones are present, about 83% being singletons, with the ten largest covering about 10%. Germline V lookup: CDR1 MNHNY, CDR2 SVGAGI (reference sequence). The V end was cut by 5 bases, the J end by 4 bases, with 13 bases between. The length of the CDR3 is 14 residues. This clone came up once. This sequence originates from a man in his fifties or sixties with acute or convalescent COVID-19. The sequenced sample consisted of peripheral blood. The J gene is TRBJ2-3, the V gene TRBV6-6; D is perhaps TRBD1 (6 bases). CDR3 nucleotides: TGTGCCAGCAGTCCCGCAGGGGTGGCAGATACGCAGTATTTT. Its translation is CASSPAGVADTQYF.